A selection of T cell receptor beta chains follows, all from one sample in a study of T cell responses to AZD1222 COVID-19 vaccine. Measured with immunoSEQ multiplex PCR; TCRdb has only the in-frame clones, and not every one. In the table there are 95,000 to 150,000 clones, around 82% of which are singletons. This material consisted of peripheral blood, taken on day 0 of AZD1222 vaccination. These receptor sequences come from an adult in good health. CDR3s include the opening cysteine and the closing phenylalanine or tryptophan. D genes are given only for firm matches. Size is omitted from some rows. Given values are once, few, many or a class for expanded clones.

CDR3 length: 14; clone size: .; J gene: TRBJ1-2; D gene: TRBD1; V gene: TRBV28; CDR3 DNA: TGTGCCAGCAGGAACTCTCGGACAGGGGGGGTCTACACCTTC; CDR3 protein: CASRNSRTGGVYTF
CDR3 length: 16; clone size: .; J gene: TRBJ2-1; D gene: TRBD2; V gene: TRBV24-1; CDR3 DNA: TGTGCCACCAGTCCCGGGACTAGCGATCCCTCCAATGAGCAGTTCTTC; CDR3 protein: CATSPGTSDPSNEQFF
CDR3 length: 15; clone size: .; J gene: TRBJ2-1; D gene: .; V gene: TRBV6-5; CDR3 DNA: TGTGCCAGCAGTTTTAGGCCAGCAGAAACCAATGAGCAGTTCTTC; CDR3 protein: CASSFRPAETNEQFF
CDR3 length: 15; clone size: .; J gene: TRBJ2-1; D gene: TRBD2; V gene: TRBV5-4; CDR3 DNA: TGTGCCAGCAGCCCCCCCAGCGGGGCCTACAATGAGCAGTTCTTC; CDR3 protein: CASSPPSGAYNEQFF
CDR3 length: 15; clone size: .; J gene: TRBJ2-3; D gene: .; V gene: TRBV7-9; CDR3 DNA: TGTGCCAGCAGCCCCGGGCCCTCGGGCACAGATACGCAGTATTTT; CDR3 protein: CASSPGPSGTDTQYF
CDR3 length: 14; clone size: .; J gene: TRBJ1-6; D gene: .; V gene: TRBV7-9; CDR3 DNA: TGTGCCAGCAGCTTAGAGGGGTTAGGGTCACCCCTCCTCTTT; CDR3 protein: CASSLEGLGSPLLF
CDR3 length: 18; clone size: .; J gene: TRBJ2-2; D gene: .; V gene: TRBV12-5; CDR3 DNA: TGTGCTAGTGGTTTGCCAATCGGGGGACCCGCGAACACCGGGGAGCTGTTTTTT; CDR3 protein: CASGLPIGGPANTGELFF
CDR3 length: 14; clone size: .; J gene: TRBJ1-1; D gene: TRBD1; V gene: TRBV2; CDR3 DNA: TGTGCCAGCAGTGCCCCAGGGGGCCTCACTGAAGCTTTCTTT; CDR3 protein: CASSAPGGLTEAFF
CDR3 length: 15; clone size: .; J gene: TRBJ1-5; D gene: .; V gene: TRBV6-5; CDR3 DNA: TGTGCCAGCGTAGTACAGGCGTATAGCAATCAGCCCCAGCATTTT; CDR3 protein: CASVVQAYSNQPQHF
CDR3 length: 14; clone size: .; J gene: TRBJ1-6; D gene: TRBD1; V gene: TRBV11-2; CDR3 DNA: TGTGCCAGCAGCCTCGGGACAGGCGGTCTACCCCTCCACTTT; CDR3 protein: CASSLGTGGLPLHF
CDR3 length: 13; clone size: .; J gene: TRBJ1-1; D gene: .; V gene: TRBV10-2; CDR3 DNA: TGCGCCAGCAGTGATTCGGCAGGTGTTGAAGCTTTCTTT; CDR3 protein: CASSDSAGVEAFF
CDR3 length: 14; clone size: .; J gene: TRBJ2-7; D gene: TRBD1; V gene: TRBV3-1/TRBV3-2; CDR3 DNA: TGTGCCAGCCCAGACAGGGTAAGTAGCTACGAGCAGTACTTC; CDR3 protein: CASPDRVSSYEQYF
CDR3 length: 14; clone size: .; J gene: TRBJ1-1; D gene: .; V gene: TRBV28; CDR3 DNA: TGTGCCAGCAGTTTGGGGGGCGCGAACACTGAAGCTTTCTTT; CDR3 protein: CASSLGGANTEAFF
CDR3 length: 15; clone size: .; J gene: TRBJ1-1; D gene: .; V gene: TRBV15; CDR3 DNA: TGTGCCACCAGCAGAGATGTCGTTGGGAACACTGAAGCTTTCTTT; CDR3 protein: CATSRDVVGNTEAFF
CDR3 length: 15; clone size: .; J gene: TRBJ2-5; D gene: TRBD2; V gene: TRBV6-4; CDR3 DNA: TGTGCCAGCAGTGAGACTAGCGGGGGACAAGAGACCCAGTACTTC; CDR3 protein: CASSETSGGQETQYF
CDR3 length: 15; clone size: .; J gene: TRBJ2-1; D gene: .; V gene: TRBV5-1; CDR3 DNA: TGCGCCAGCAGCTTCGAGCAGGGAACCTACAATGAGCAGTTCTTC; CDR3 protein: CASSFEQGTYNEQFF
CDR3 length: 16; clone size: few; J gene: TRBJ2-2; D gene: TRBD1; V gene: TRBV9; CDR3 DNA: TGTGCCAGCAGCGGACAAGGGGGCGCGGGCACCGGGGAGCTGTTTTTT; CDR3 protein: CASSGQGGAGTGELFF
CDR3 length: 15; clone size: .; J gene: TRBJ2-4; D gene: TRBD2; V gene: TRBV2; CDR3 DNA: TGTGCCAGCAGTTATACTAGCGGGGGCAAAAACATTCAGTACTTC; CDR3 protein: CASSYTSGGKNIQYF
CDR3 length: 16; clone size: .; J gene: TRBJ1-4; D gene: .; V gene: TRBV28; CDR3 DNA: TGTGCCAGCAGTCCGAGAGTCCCGGGTAGAAGTGAAAAACTGTTTTTT; CDR3 protein: CASSPRVPGRSEKLFF
CDR3 length: 15; clone size: .; J gene: TRBJ2-3; D gene: TRBD2; V gene: TRBV10-2; CDR3 DNA: TGCGCCAGCAGTGAGTTTAGCGGGGGGGCGGCTACGCAGTATTTT; CDR3 protein: CASSEFSGGAATQYF
CDR3 length: 12; clone size: .; J gene: TRBJ1-1; D gene: .; V gene: TRBV9; CDR3 DNA: TGTGCCAGCAGCCCCCCCTATCAGGACGCTTTCTTT; CDR3 protein: CASSPPYQDAFF
CDR3 length: 14; clone size: .; J gene: TRBJ2-7; D gene: .; V gene: TRBV28; CDR3 DNA: TGTGCCAGCAGTTTAACGGGGCGCCTCGGCGAGCAGTACTTC; CDR3 protein: CASSLTGRLGEQYF
CDR3 length: 15; clone size: .; J gene: TRBJ1-4; D gene: .; V gene: TRBV4-1; CDR3 DNA: TGCGCCAGCAGCCAAGTCGACATTTCTCATGAAAAACTGTTTTTT; CDR3 protein: CASSQVDISHEKLFF
CDR3 length: 13; clone size: .; J gene: TRBJ1-1; D gene: .; V gene: TRBV7-2; CDR3 DNA: TGTGCCAGCAGCTTAGTGGCTTCGGACGAAGCTTTCTTT; CDR3 protein: CASSLVASDEAFF
CDR3 length: 16; clone size: .; J gene: TRBJ1-2; D gene: TRBD1; V gene: TRBV6-1; CDR3 DNA: TGTGCCAGCAGTGAGTTAGGAGGGGGCGAAAGCTATGGCTACACCTTC; CDR3 protein: CASSELGGGESYGYTF
CDR3 length: 14; clone size: .; J gene: TRBJ1-2; D gene: .; V gene: TRBV18; CDR3 DNA: TGTGCCAGCTCACTAAACGCAGCGTTCTATGGCTACACCTTC; CDR3 protein: CASSLNAAFYGYTF
CDR3 length: 15; clone size: .; J gene: TRBJ1-5; D gene: .; V gene: TRBV6-5; CDR3 DNA: TGTGCCAGCAGTTACTCGAGGGAGGGGTTTCAGCCCCAGCATTTT; CDR3 protein: CASSYSREGFQPQHF
CDR3 length: 10; clone size: once; J gene: TRBJ2-5; D gene: .; V gene: TRBV28; CDR3 DNA: TGTGCCAGCTCTCGAGGGACCCAGTACTTC; CDR3 protein: CASSRGTQYF
CDR3 length: 15; clone size: .; J gene: TRBJ1-1; D gene: .; V gene: TRBV5-1; CDR3 DNA: TGCGCCAGCAGCCCGGGACGTGGGGGAAACACTGAAGCTTTCTTT; CDR3 protein: CASSPGRGGNTEAFF
CDR3 length: 11; clone size: few; J gene: TRBJ2-2; D gene: .; V gene: TRBV5-6; CDR3 DNA: TGTGCCAGCAGACTTGGGGGGGAGCTGTTTTTT; CDR3 protein: CASRLGGELFF
CDR3 length: 13; clone size: .; J gene: TRBJ1-2; D gene: .; V gene: TRBV29-1; CDR3 DNA: TGCAGCGTTGGGTCAGGGGACTACTATGGCTACACCTTC; CDR3 protein: CSVGSGDYYGYTF
CDR3 length: 14; clone size: .; J gene: TRBJ2-3; D gene: TRBD1; V gene: TRBV11-3; CDR3 DNA: TGTGCCAGCAGCACTGGACAGGGGGCTTATACGCAGTATTTT; CDR3 protein: CASSTGQGAYTQYF
CDR3 length: 12; clone size: .; J gene: TRBJ2-5; D gene: TRBD2; V gene: TRBV7-2; CDR3 DNA: TGTGCCAGCAGTGGCGGGGGGGAGACCCAGTACTTC; CDR3 protein: CASSGGGETQYF
CDR3 length: 9; clone size: few; J gene: TRBJ1-2; D gene: .; V gene: TRBV7-9; CDR3 DNA: TGTGCCAGCAGCGACCCCGGGATCTTC; CDR3 protein: CASSDPGIF
CDR3 length: 11; clone size: once; J gene: TRBJ1-3; D gene: .; V gene: TRBV20-1; CDR3 DNA: TGCAGTGCCCTCTCTGGAAACACCATATATTTT; CDR3 protein: CSALSGNTIYF
CDR3 length: 16; clone size: .; J gene: TRBJ2-1; D gene: TRBD2; V gene: TRBV4-1; CDR3 DNA: TGCGCCAGCAGCCACCCCGGACTAGCGGACGGCAATGAGCAGTTCTTC; CDR3 protein: CASSHPGLADGNEQFF
CDR3 length: 16; clone size: .; J gene: TRBJ2-7; D gene: TRBD2; V gene: TRBV2; CDR3 DNA: TGTGCCAGCAGTTCGCACATAGCGGGGGGGGTTTACGAGCAGTACTTC; CDR3 protein: CASSSHIAGGVYEQYF
CDR3 length: 14; clone size: once; J gene: TRBJ2-7; D gene: .; V gene: TRBV5-5; CDR3 DNA: TGTGCCAGCAGCTTGTCAGGCGGGCCGGGTGAGCAGTACTTC; CDR3 protein: CASSLSGGPGEQYF
CDR3 length: 15; clone size: .; J gene: TRBJ1-1; D gene: TRBD1; V gene: TRBV4-1; CDR3 DNA: TGCGCCAGCAGCCAAGGACCAGGGACAGTTGATGGAGCTTTCTTT; CDR3 protein: CASSQGPGTVDGAFF
CDR3 length: 16; clone size: few; J gene: TRBJ1-1; D gene: .; V gene: TRBV5-1; CDR3 DNA: TGCGCCAGCAGCCCCGAGGCTCGACAAATGAACACTGAAGCTTTCTTT; CDR3 protein: CASSPEARQMNTEAFF
CDR3 length: 11; clone size: .; J gene: TRBJ1-5; D gene: TRBD1; V gene: TRBV20-1; CDR3 DNA: TGCAGTGCCCGACAGGGACAGCCCCAGCATTTT; CDR3 protein: CSARQGQPQHF
CDR3 length: 18; clone size: .; J gene: TRBJ1-2; D gene: TRBD1; V gene: TRBV7-9; CDR3 DNA: TGTGCCAGCAGCTTAGTGGGGACAGGGTACAACGCTCCGTATGGCTACACCTTC; CDR3 protein: CASSLVGTGYNAPYGYTF
CDR3 length: 11; clone size: .; J gene: TRBJ1-1; D gene: .; V gene: TRBV25-1; CDR3 DNA: TGTGCCAGCAGTGAGGCGGGTGAAGCTTTCTTT; CDR3 protein: CASSEAGEAFF
CDR3 length: 19; clone size: .; J gene: TRBJ1-4; D gene: TRBD1; V gene: TRBV5-6; CDR3 DNA: TGTGCCAGCAGCTTGGCACGGGACAGGGTTTTGACCCGTAATGAAAAACTGTTTTTT; CDR3 protein: CASSLARDRVLTRNEKLFF
CDR3 length: 14; clone size: .; J gene: TRBJ1-2; D gene: .; V gene: TRBV2; CDR3 DNA: TGTGCCAGCAGTCCAAAGGTTGACGGCTATGGCTACACCTTC; CDR3 protein: CASSPKVDGYGYTF
CDR3 length: 17; clone size: .; J gene: TRBJ2-7; D gene: TRBD1; V gene: TRBV4-1; CDR3 DNA: TGCGCCAGCAGCCCCGTCTATGACAGGGGCGCTGGGTACGAGCAGTACTTC; CDR3 protein: CASSPVYDRGAGYEQYF